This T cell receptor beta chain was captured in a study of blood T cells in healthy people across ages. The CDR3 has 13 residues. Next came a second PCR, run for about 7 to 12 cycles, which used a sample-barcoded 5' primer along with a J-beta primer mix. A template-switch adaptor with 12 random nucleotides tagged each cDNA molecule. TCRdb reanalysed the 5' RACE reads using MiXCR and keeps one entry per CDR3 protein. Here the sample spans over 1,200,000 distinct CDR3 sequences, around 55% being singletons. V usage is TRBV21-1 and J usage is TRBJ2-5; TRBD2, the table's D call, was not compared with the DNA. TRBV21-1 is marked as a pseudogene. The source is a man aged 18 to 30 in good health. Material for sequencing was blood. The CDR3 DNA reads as TGTGCCAGCAGCAGGGAGGGACACGAGACCCAGTACTTC. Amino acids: CASSREGHETQYF.